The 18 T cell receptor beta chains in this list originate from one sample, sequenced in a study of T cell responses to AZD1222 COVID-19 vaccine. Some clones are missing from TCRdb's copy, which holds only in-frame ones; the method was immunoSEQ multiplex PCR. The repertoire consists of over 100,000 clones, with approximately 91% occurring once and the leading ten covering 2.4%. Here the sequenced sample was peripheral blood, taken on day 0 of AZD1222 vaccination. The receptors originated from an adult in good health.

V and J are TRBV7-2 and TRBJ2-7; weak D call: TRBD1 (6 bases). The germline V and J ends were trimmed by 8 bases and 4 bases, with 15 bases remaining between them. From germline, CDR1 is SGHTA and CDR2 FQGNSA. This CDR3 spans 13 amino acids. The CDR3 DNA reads TGTGCCAGCGGAGAGATACAGGGATACGAGCAGTACTTC. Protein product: CASGEIQGYEQYF. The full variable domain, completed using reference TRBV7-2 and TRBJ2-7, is GAGVSQSPSNKVTEKGKDVELRCDPISGHTALYWYRQSLGQGLEFLIYFQGNSAPDKSGLPSDRFSAERTGGSVSTLTIQRTQQEDSAVYLCASGEIQGYEQYFGPGTRLTVT.

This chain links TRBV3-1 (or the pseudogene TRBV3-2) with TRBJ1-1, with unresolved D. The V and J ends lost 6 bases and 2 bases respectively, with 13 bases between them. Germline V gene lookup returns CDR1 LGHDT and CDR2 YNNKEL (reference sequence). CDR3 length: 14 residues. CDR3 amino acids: CASSPEGHNTEAFF. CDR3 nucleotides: TGTGCCAGCAGTCCCGAAGGGCACAACACTGAAGCTTTCTTT.

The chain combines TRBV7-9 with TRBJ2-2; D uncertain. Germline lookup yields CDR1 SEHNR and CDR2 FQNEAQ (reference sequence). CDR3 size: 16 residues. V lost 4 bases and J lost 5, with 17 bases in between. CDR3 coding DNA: TGTGCCAGCAGCTCCCTCGGTGGGGTGGTGACCGGGGAGCTGTTTTTT. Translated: CASSSLGGVVTGELFF.

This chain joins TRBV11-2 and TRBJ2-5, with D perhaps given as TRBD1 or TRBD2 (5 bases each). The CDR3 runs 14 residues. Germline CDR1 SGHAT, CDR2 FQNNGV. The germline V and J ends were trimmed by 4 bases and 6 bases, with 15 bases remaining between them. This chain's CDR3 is CASSSRRGRKTQYF. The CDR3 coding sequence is TGTGCCAGCAGCTCTCGACGGGGACGGAAGACCCAGTACTTC.

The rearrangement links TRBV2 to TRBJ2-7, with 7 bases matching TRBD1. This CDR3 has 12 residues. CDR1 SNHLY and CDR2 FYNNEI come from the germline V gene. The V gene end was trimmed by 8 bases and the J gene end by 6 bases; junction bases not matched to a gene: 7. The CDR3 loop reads CASRGRGSEQYF. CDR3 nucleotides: TGTGCCAGCCGCGGCAGGGGGAGCGAGCAGTACTTC.

This CDR3 reads CASTRQGFNEKLFF. CDR3 in DNA: TGTGCCAGCACCAGACAGGGATTTAATGAAAAACTGTTTTTT. V gene TRBV28 combines with J gene TRBJ1-4; 7 bases fit TRBD1. CDR1 MDHEN and CDR2 SYDVKM come from the germline V gene. The CDR3 runs 14 residues. After removal of 7 bases from V and 4 bases from J, the junction contained 6 bases not matched to a gene.

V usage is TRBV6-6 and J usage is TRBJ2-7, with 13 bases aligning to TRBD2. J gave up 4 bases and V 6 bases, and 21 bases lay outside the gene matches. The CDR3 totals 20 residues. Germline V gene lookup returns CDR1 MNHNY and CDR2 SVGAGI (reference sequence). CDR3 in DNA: TGTGCCAGCAGCCCCTTGATCCTCCCGGGACTAGCGGGACGAGGGTACGAGCAGTACTTC. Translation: CASSPLILPGLAGRGYEQYF.

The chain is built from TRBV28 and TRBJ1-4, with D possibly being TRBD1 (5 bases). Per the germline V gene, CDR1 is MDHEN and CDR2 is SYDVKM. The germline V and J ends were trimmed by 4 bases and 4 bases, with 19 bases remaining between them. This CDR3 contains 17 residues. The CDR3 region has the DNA TGTGCCAGCAGTTCCGCTAGGCAGTGGGGGTATAATGAAAAACTGTTTTTT. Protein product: CASSSARQWGYNEKLFF. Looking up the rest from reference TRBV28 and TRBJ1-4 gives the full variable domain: DVKVTQSSRYLVKRTGEKVFLECVQDMDHENMFWYRQDPGLGLRLIYFSYDVKMKEKGDIPEGYSVSREKKERFSLILESASTNQTSMYLCASSSARQWGYNEKLFFGSGTQLSVL.

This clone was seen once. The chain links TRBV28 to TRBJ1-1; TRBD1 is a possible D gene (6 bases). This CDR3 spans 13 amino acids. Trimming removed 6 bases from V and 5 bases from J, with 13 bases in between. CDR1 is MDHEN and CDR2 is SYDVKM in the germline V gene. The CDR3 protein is CASRKGGRTEAFF. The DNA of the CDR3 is TGTGCCAGCAGGAAGGGGGGGCGGACTGAAGCTTTCTTT.

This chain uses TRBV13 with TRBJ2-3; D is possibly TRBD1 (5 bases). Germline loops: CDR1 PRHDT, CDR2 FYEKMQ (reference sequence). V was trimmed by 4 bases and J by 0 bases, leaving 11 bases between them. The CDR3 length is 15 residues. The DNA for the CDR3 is TGTGCCAGCAGCTCTAGACAGACTAGCACAGATACGCAGTATTTT. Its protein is CASSSRQTSTDTQYF.

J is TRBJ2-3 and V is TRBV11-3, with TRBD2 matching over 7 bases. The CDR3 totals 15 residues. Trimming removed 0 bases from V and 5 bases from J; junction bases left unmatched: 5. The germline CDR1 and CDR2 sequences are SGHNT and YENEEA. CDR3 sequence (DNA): TGTGCCAGCAGCTTAGACAGCGGGAAGGGAGATACGCAGTATTTT. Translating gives CASSLDSGKGDTQYF.

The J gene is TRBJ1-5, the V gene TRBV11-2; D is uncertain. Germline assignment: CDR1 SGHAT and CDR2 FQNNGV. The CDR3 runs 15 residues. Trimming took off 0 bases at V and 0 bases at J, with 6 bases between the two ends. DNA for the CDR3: TGTGCCAGCAGCTTAGAAGGGAATAGCAATCAGCCCCAGCATTTT. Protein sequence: CASSLEGNSNQPQHF.

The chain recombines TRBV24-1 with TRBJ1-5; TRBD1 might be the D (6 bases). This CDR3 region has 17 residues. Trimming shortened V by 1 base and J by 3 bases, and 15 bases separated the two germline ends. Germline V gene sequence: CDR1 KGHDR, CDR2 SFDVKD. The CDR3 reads CATSDFWGTGLNQPQHF. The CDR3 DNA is TGTGCCACCAGTGATTTCTGGGGCACAGGGCTCAATCAGCCCCAGCATTTT.

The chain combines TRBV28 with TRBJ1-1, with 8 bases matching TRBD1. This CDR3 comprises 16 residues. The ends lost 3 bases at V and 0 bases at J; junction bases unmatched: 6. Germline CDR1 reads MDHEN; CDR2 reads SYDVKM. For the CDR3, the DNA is TGTGCCAGCAGTTTGGGGACAGGCTTAATGAACACTGAAGCTTTCTTT. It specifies CASSLGTGLMNTEAFF.

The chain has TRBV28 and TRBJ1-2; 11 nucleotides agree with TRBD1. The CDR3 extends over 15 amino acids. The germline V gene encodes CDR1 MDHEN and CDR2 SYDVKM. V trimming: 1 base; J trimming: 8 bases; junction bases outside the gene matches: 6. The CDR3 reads CASSLFRTGGEGYTF. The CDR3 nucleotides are TGTGCCAGCAGTTTATTTCGGACAGGGGGCGAAGGCTACACCTTC.

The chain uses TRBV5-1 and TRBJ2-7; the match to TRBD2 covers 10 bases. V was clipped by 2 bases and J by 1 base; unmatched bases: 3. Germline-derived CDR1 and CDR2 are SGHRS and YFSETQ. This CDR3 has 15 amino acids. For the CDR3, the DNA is TGCGCCAGCAGCTTAATAGCGGGAGGATCCTACGAGCAGTACTTC. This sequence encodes CASSLIAGGSYEQYF.

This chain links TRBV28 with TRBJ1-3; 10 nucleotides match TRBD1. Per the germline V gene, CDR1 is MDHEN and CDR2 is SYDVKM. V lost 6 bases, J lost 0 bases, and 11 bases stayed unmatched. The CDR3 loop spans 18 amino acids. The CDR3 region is CASRAAGTGATSGNTIYF. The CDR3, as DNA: TGTGCCAGCAGGGCCGCCGGGACAGGGGCTACCTCTGGAAACACCATATATTTT.

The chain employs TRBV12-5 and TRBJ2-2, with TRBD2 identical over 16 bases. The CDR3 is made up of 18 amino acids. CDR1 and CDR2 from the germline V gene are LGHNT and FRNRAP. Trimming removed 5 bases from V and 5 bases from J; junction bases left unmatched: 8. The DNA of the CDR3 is TGTGCTAGTGGTATGGGGACTAGCGGGAGGGCCTGGACCGGGGAGCTGTTTTTT. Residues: CASGMGTSGRAWTGELFF.